This TCR beta chain is from a study of persistence of HIV-infected CD4 T cells. Study context: Up to roughly 180 mL blood was drawn at multiple time points; a couple of donors had single-time leukapheresis. Study results and limitations: The rare CMV-responding cells with HIV-1 proviruses were not separately TCR-sequenced.

This was the immunoSEQ version 4 assay in survey mode. Profiling relied on immunoSEQ multiplex PCR, and the TCRdb table lists in-frame clones only, not all of them. The top ten clones hold roughly 1.8% of a sample with tens of thousands of clones, more than 70% of them seen once. Germline values: CDR1 LNHDA, CDR2 SQIVND (reference sequence). V was cut by 6 bases and J by 0 bases, with 10 bases left in between. CDR3 size: 14 residues. This clone was counted a single time. The antigen is not known. Cells were stimulated with overlapping HIV-1 Gag 15-mer peptides. Sorted nonresponding memory CD4+ T cells were CD40L-negative, CD69-negative, CD45RO-high. For at least 4 years, plasma HIV-1 RNA was undetectable (<50 copies/mL).

This sequence was found in an adult man with HIV who was CMV-seropositive. This chain links TRBV19 with TRBJ2-3, with D tentatively TRBD1 (6 bases). The specimen comprised CD4+ T cells sorted from PBMCs after roughly 18-hour stimulation, sampled from a patient who received antiretroviral therapy. The CDR3 sequence: CASRGQGSTDTQYF. The CDR3 bases are TGTGCCAGTAGGGGGCAGGGGAGCACAGATACGCAGTATTTT.